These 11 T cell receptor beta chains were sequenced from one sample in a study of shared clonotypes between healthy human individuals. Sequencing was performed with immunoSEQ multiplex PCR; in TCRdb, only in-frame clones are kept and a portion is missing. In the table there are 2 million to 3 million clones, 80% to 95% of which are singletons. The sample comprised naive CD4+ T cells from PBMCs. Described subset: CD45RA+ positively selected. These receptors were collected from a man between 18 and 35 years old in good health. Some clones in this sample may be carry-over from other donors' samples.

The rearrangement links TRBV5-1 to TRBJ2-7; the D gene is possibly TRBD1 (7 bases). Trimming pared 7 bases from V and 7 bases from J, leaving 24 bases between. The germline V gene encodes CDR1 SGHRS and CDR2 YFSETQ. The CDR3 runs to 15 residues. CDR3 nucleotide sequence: TGCGCCAGCCAACCAGGGGGAACAGGTGCGGGGGAGCAGTACTTC. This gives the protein CASQPGGTGAGEQYF.

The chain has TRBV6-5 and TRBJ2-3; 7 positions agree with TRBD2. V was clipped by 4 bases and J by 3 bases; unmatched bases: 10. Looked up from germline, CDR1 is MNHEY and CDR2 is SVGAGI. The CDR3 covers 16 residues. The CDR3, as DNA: TGTGCCAGCAGTTCACTCTTCCGGGGAGGGACAGATACGCAGTATTTT. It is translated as CASSSLFRGGTDTQYF.

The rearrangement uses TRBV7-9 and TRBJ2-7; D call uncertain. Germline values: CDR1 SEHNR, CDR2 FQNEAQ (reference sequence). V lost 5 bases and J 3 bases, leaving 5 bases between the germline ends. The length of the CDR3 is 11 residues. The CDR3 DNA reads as TGTGCCAGCAGCGGGCACTACGAGCAGTACTTC. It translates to CASSGHYEQYF.

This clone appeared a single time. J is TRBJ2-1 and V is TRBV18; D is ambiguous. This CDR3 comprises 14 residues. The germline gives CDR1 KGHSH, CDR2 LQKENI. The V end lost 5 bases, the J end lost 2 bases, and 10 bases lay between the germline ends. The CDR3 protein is CASSESAAYNEQFF. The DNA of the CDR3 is TGTGCCAGCTCAGAAAGCGCCGCCTACAATGAGCAGTTCTTC.

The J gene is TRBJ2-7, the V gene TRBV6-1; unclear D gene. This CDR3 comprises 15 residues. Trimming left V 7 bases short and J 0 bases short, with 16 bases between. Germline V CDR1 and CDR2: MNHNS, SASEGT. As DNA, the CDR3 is TGTGCCAGCACTCTAGGCCCGGGCTTCTCCTACGAGCAGTACTTC. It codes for CASTLGPGFSYEQYF.

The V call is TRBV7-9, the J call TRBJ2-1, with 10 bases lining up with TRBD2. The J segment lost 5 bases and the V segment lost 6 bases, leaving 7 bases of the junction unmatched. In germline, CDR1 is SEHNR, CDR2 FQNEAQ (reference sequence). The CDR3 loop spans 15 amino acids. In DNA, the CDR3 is TGTGCCAGCAGACCAGCGGGAGGGCCGAACAATGAGCAGTTCTTC. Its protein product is CASRPAGGPNNEQFF. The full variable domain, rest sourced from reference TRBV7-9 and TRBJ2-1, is DTGVSQNPRHKITKRGQNVTFRCDPISEHNRLYWYRQTLGQGPEFLTYFQNEAQLEKSRLLSDRFSAERPKGSFSTLEIQRTEQGDSAMYLCASRPAGGPNNEQFFGPGTRLTVL.

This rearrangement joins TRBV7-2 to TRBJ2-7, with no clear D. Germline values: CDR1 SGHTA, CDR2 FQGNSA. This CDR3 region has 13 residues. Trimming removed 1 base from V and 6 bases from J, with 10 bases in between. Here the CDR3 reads CASSLGGVGEQYF. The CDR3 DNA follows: TGTGCCAGCAGCTTAGGTGGTGTTGGCGAGCAGTACTTC.

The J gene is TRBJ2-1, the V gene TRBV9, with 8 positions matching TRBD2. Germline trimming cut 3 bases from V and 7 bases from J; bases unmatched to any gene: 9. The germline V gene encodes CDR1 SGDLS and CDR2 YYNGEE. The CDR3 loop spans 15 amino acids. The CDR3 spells CASSALAGPRNEQFF. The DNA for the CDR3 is TGTGCCAGCAGCGCGCTAGCGGGCCCGAGGAATGAGCAGTTCTTC.

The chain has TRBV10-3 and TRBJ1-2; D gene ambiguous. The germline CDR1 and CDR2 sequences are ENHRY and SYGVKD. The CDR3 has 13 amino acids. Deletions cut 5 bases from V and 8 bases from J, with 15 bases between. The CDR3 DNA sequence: TGTGCCATCAGTCGTGGGCAGTTCGAGGGCTACACCTTC. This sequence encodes CAISRGQFEGYTF.

In nucleotides, the CDR3 is TGTGCCAGCAGCCCTGGGACAGGGGTTGTCTATGGCTACACCTTC. Translated: CASSPGTGVVYGYTF. The chain carries TRBV5-8 and TRBJ1-2; 10 bases are shared with TRBD1. This CDR3 contains 15 residues. The V segment lost 4 bases and the J segment 4 bases; nucleotides outside the gene matches: 7. Germline lookup yields CDR1 SGHTS and CDR2 YDEGEE. The complete variable domain, with remaining parts taken from reference TRBV5-8 and TRBJ1-2, reads EAGVTQSPTHLIKTRGQQATLRCSPISGHTSVYWYQQALGLGLQFLLWYDEGEERNRGNFPPRFSGRQFPNYSSELNVNALELEDSALYLCASSPGTGVVYGYTFGSGTRLTVV.

The CDR3 nucleotides are TGTGCCAGCAGCACCTACACGGGCCACTCTGGAAACACCATATATTTT. Its protein is CASSTYTGHSGNTIYF. V gene TRBV13 combines with J gene TRBJ1-3; D not certain. The CDR3 is 16 amino acids. Trimming removed 5 bases from V and 0 bases from J, with 14 bases in between. CDR1 and CDR2 from the germline V gene are PRHDT and FYEKMQ (reference sequence).